This T cell receptor beta chain was recovered during a study of Ad26.COV2.S vaccination and SARS-CoV-2 variants. Overall study findings and caveats: A substantial breadth of spike-specific CD8+ and CD4+ T cell responses after vaccination has been reported.

Treatment denoted: 15 to 20 received Ad26.COV2.S at low or high dose, single or two shots; roughly five received placebo; per-sample allocation not given. Sampling took place 63 days after the first vaccine or placebo injection. This adult donor, from Boston, was 18-55 years old. Measured with immunoSEQ multiplex PCR; TCRdb has only the in-frame clones, and not every one. The sample shows some 500,000 clones, approximately 89% of them seen only once. Trimming left V 9 bases short and J 0 bases short, with 15 bases between. The CDR3 is 15 amino acids. The germline V gene has CDR1 ENHRY and CDR2 SYGVKD. About this clone: As yet, its antigen is unknown.

The chain has TRBV10-3 and TRBJ2-4, with D uncertain. The TCR originated in a person aged 18-65 years who received the Ad26.COV2.S COVID-19 vaccine or a placebo. The sample was peripheral blood, taken in a trial of Ad26.COV2.S vaccine versus placebo. CDR3 residues: CAIRAALLAKNIQYF. The CDR3 DNA is TGTGCCATTAGAGCAGCCCTTCTAGCCAAAAACATTCAGTACTTC.